The T cell receptor (beta chain) under discussion was sequenced for a study of cytomegalovirus exposure and HLA in healthy donors. Study-level background: Earlier results showed approximately 110 million unique TCR beta sequences derived from approximately 170 million T cells. Study-level results: The study carried out a later analysis of TCR beta sequences. It associated 16,951 of them with specific HLA alleles at a false discovery rate of 0.05. Cytomegalovirus association was listed for roughly 160 TCR beta chains.

PCR involved 60 Vbeta and 13 Jbeta primers. In the original workflow: Later analysis identified some 80 million unique TCR beta chains, about 11 million shared. TCRdb keeps only in-frame clones here, not all; method: immunoSEQ multiplex PCR. V and J calls and clone size are given by that table; D and trimming were obtained from the DNA. Of more than 65,000 clones listed, roughly 71% are singletons. V trimming: 0 bases; J trimming: 7 bases; junction bases outside the gene matches: 4. Germline V CDR1 and CDR2: SGHRS, YFSETQ. This CDR3 has 14 residues. Notes on this clone: Its antigen is still unknown.

The genes are TRBV5-1 and TRBJ2-1, with 7 bases fitting TRBD2. The sequence was obtained from a woman aged 55 to 70 in good health and CMV-seropositive. The sample was PBMCs. DNA for the CDR3: TGCGCCAGCAGCTTGGAGGCACTAGCGAATGAGCAGTTCTTC. Its translation is CASSLEALANEQFF.